The rows below give T cell receptor beta chains drawn from one sample of a study of blood T cell repertoires in COVID-19. Repertoires were generated with immunoSEQ multiplex PCR, while TCRdb's copy carries only in-frame clones and drops some. The sample records tens of thousands of clones, under 90% being singletons. The specimen was peripheral blood. All receptors derive from a man aged 55 to 70 with acute or convalescent COVID-19. Both conserved end residues are trimmed from each CDR3.

J gene | V gene | CDR3 protein
TRBJ1-3 | TRBV11-2 | ASSAKGWDTEHENTIY
TRBJ1-5 | TRBV9 | ASSVGTGNQPQH
TRBJ1-5 | TRBV7-2 | ASSLDEVQPQH
TRBJ1-4 | TRBV27 | ASSLSRGREKLF
TRBJ1-1 | TRBV12-3/TRBV12-4 | ASSFDRNTEAF
TRBJ2-7 | TRBV13 | ASSLEGASYEQY
TRBJ1-6 | TRBV19 | ASSTYITWTDYNSPLH
TRBJ1-1 | TRBV5-4 | ASSSRGTENTEAF
TRBJ2-1 | TRBV5-1 | ASSPGDPYRNEQF
TRBJ1-2 | TRBV6-5 | ASTSLGPGGGYT
TRBJ1-2 | TRBV6-6 | ATSGQRNYGYT
TRBJ1-1 | TRBV12-3/TRBV12-4 | ASSLWGLEAF
TRBJ2-7 | TRBV18 | ASSVTGTGVSYEQY
TRBJ1-6 | TRBV6-1 | ASSEVPGQGSNSPLH
TRBJ2-2 | TRBV3-1/TRBV3-2 | ASKLAGVSGGELF
TRBJ1-2 | TRBV24-1 | ATSGATTNYGYT
TRBJ2-1 | TRBV5-6 | ASSPDRGSNEQF
TRBJ1-2 | TRBV27 | ASSLVSGSYGYT
TRBJ2-7 | TRBV7-3 | ASSPQPGGRYEQY
TRBJ1-2 | TRBV7-2 | ASSLLRDRVIMGYGYT
TRBJ2-1 | TRBV5-4 | ASSPQTSGGINEQF
TRBJ1-1 | TRBV10-2 | ASSHPGQGNTEAF
TRBJ2-2 | TRBV18 | ASSPQGAGTGELF
TRBJ2-2 | TRBV5-1 | ASKPKHSNTGELF
TRBJ1-1 | TRBV6-2/TRBV6-3 | ASSQRRGTNTEAF
TRBJ2-7 | TRBV11-2 | ASSFAGGGYEQY
TRBJ1-2 | TRBV30 | AWRFGTGGGYGYT
TRBJ1-6 | TRBV6-5 | ASSYEVWGRSGLH
TRBJ1-2 | TRBV19 | ASIPVGQAYGYT
TRBJ2-3 | TRBV19 | ASSSSGVSTDTQY
TRBJ1-3 | TRBV2 | ASRNRTVLSGNTIY
TRBJ1-1 | TRBV9 | ASSPRFGASNTEAF
TRBJ1-1 | TRBV5-4 | ASSFQGGNTEAF
TRBJ2-5 | TRBV5-6 | ASSTSHGETQY